Presented here are 8 T cell receptor beta chains from one specimen sequenced in a study of T cell repertoires in cytomegalovirus infection. TCRdb passed the reads through MiXCR, listing each CDR3 protein once. In the table there are around 310,000 distinct CDR3 sequences, roughly a sixth of which are singletons. Sequences were obtained from PBMCs. These receptors all come from a human donor in good health (CMV status not recorded). Some clones in this sample may be carry-over from other donors' samples.

This clonotype was observed a few times. The V gene is TRBV6-5, the J gene TRBJ1-2; TRBD1 might be the D (5 bases). CDR3 size: 13 residues. Trimming shortened V by 6 bases and J by 4 bases, and 12 bases separated the two germline ends. Germline loops: CDR1 MNHEY, CDR2 SVGAGI. The CDR3 sequence: CASRAAGVYGYTF. In nucleotides, the CDR3 is TGTGCCAGCAGGGCAGCGGGGGTCTATGGCTACACCTTC.

The CDR3 DNA is TGTGCCAGCAGTTCCGGGACAGGGCTACGTGGCACCGGGGAGCTGTTTTTT. Translation gives CASSSGTGLRGTGELFF. The chain uses TRBV6-1 and TRBJ2-2; 9 nucleotides match TRBD1. The CDR3 length is 17 residues. Germline trimming cut 5 bases from V and 4 bases from J; bases unmatched to any gene: 11. Germline V lookup: CDR1 MNHNS, CDR2 SASEGT.

This clonotype has more than one count but fewer than ten. The chain joins TRBV4-2 to TRBJ1-5, with D unclear. Trimming removed 0 bases at V and 5 bases at J, with 8 bases between. The CDR3 is 14 residues long. Germline CDR1 and CDR2: LGHNA and YNFKEQ. The CDR3: CASSQDLTDQPQHF. The CDR3 nucleotides read TGTGCCAGCAGCCAAGACCTCACAGATCAGCCCCAGCATTTT.

The chain combines TRBV7-4 with TRBJ1-1; D gene uncertain. The CDR3 contains 15 residues. V lost 5 bases and J lost 1, with 14 bases in between. Germline CDR1 and CDR2: SGHVT and SQSDAQ. The DNA of the CDR3 is TGTGCCAGCAGCCCCATTCGCGGGCAGAACACTGAAGCTTTCTTT. It translates to CASSPIRGQNTEAFF.

This clonotype was counted only a few times. This chain joins TRBV20-1 and TRBJ1-1; 8 nucleotides line up with TRBD1. Germline CDR1 reads DFQATT; CDR2 reads SNEGSKA (reference sequence). This CDR3 is 13 amino acids long. Losses at the gene ends were 3 bases for V and 8 bases for J; bases not matched to a gene: 8. Here the CDR3 DNA reads TGCAGTGCTAGTGCCAGGGGGCTAGGAGAAGCTTTCTTT. It translates to CSASARGLGEAFF.

The chain employs TRBV20-1 and TRBJ2-3; tentatively, D is TRBD1 (6 bases). The CDR3 is 18 amino acids. The ends were cut back, 6 bases at V and 4 bases at J, with 29 bases in the middle. In germline, CDR1 is DFQATT, CDR2 SNEGSKA (reference sequence). CDR3 nucleotides: TGCAGTGCCAGCACCCGACTACAGGGTCCTTTGTTGTCAGATACGCAGTATTTT. It codes for CSASTRLQGPLLSDTQYF.

This clonotype was counted a few times. The rearrangement links TRBV20-1 to TRBJ1-1; 7 nucleotides agree with TRBD1. In germline, CDR1 is DFQATT, CDR2 SNEGSKA (reference sequence). The length of the CDR3 is 13 residues. Trimming took 1 base from V and 8 from J; bases not matched to a gene: 7. CDR3 loop: CSARVGQEVEAFF. CDR3 nucleotides: TGCAGTGCTAGAGTAGGACAGGAGGTAGAAGCTTTCTTT.

A few counts support this clonotype. The rearrangement joins TRBV4-1 to TRBJ2-3, with a tentative D call TRBD2 (6 bases). V lost 1 base to trimming and J lost 2 bases, with 13 bases between them. CDR1 is MGHRA and CDR2 is YSYEKL in the germline V gene. The CDR3 has 16 residues. CDR3 sequence reads: CASSQGDSRPTDTQYF. Here the CDR3 DNA reads TGCGCCAGCAGCCAAGGGGACTCTCGGCCCACAGATACGCAGTATTTT.